Following are 5 T cell receptor beta chains from one sample sequenced in a study of CD8+CD57+ T cells in acquired aplastic anemia. The study profiled TCR beta VDJ and CDR3 using genomic DNA as template. Each CDR3 protein is one row after TCRdb ran MiXCR on the reads. The sample carries 150,000 to 200,000 distinct CDR3 sequences, 64% recorded once. Sequencing was performed on sorted CD4+, CD8+, or CD8+CD57+ T cells (not recorded which) from PBMCs. These receptors came from a human donor with severe aplastic anemia or a healthy control (not recorded which).

The chain employs TRBV7-9 and TRBJ2-7; 7 bases agree with TRBD1. CDR1 is SEHNR, CDR2 FQNEAQ, per germline (reference sequence). The CDR3 length is 15 residues. V trimming: 4 bases; J trimming: 2 bases; junction bases outside the gene matches: 8. CDR3 in amino acids: CASSSGQENPYEQYF. CDR3 coding DNA: TGTGCCAGCAGCTCAGGACAGGAGAATCCCTACGAGCAGTACTTC.

The rearrangement uses TRBV7-2 and TRBJ2-7; TRBD1 matches at 11 bases. The germline gives CDR1 SGHTA, CDR2 FQGNSA. J gave up 5 bases and V 1 base, and 7 bases lay outside the gene matches. The CDR3 runs 16 residues. The CDR3 spells CASSLGTGGGSHEQYF. CDR3 nucleotide sequence: TGTGCCAGCAGCTTAGGGACAGGGGGCGGTAGCCACGAGCAGTACTTC.

J is TRBJ1-3 and V is TRBV15; 12 bases line up with TRBD1. Germline loops: CDR1 LNHNV, CDR2 YYDKDF (reference sequence). The CDR3 is 17 residues long. Losses at the gene ends were 0 bases for V and 5 bases for J; bases not matched to a gene: 5. CDR3: CATSRDRGQGARNTIYF. The DNA for the CDR3 is TGTGCCACCAGCAGAGATCGGGGACAGGGGGCTCGAAACACCATATATTTT. Using reference TRBV15 and TRBJ1-3 for the parts outside the CDR3, the full variable domain is DAMVIQNPRYQVTQFGKPVTLSCSQTLNHNVMYWYQQKSSQAPKLLFHYYDKDFNNEADTPDNFQSRRPNTSFCFLDIRSPGLGDTAMYLCATSRDRGQGARNTIYFGEGSWLTVV.

This clonotype has a handful of counts. This rearrangement joins TRBV19 to TRBJ1-2; TRBD1 matches at 9 bases. V shed 5 bases, J shed 7 bases, and the junction held 5 bases outside the gene matches. The CDR3 has 13 residues. CDR1 and CDR2 from the germline V gene are LNHDA and SQIVND (reference sequence). The CDR3 DNA sequence: TGTGCCAGTAGTGGGACAGGGCTGGGTGGCTACACCTTC. Protein sequence: CASSGTGLGGYTF.

This clonotype was seen a few times. The chain recombines TRBV19 with TRBJ1-1; D is perhaps TRBD1 (6 bases). In germline, CDR1 is LNHDA, CDR2 SQIVND (reference sequence). Trimming took 4 bases from V and 10 from J, leaving 16 bases between them. The CDR3 length is 13 residues. The CDR3 DNA is TGTGCCAGTAGTAGGCTCACGGGGGCTGGAGCTTTCTTT. This translates into CASSRLTGAGAFF.